The source of this T cell receptor beta chain is a study of tumor-infiltrating lymphocytes in primary liver carcinoma. Study information: Maximum tumor diameters ranged from roughly 4 to 11 cm, stage T1-T3 N0M0. Sequencing of the samples generated roughly 3.5 to 8 million productive TCRbeta reads, with similar yields across tissue types. Regarding the study as a whole: Tumors had a significantly higher top-250-clone fraction than blood (p = 0.039).

Germline CDR1 reads ENHRY; CDR2 reads SYGVKD. The CDR3 is 13 residues long. About this clonotype: What it binds is unknown. One junction end does not reproduce the germline sequence, and a read error may be involved.

Germline DNA was also extracted, and blood RNA was taken from unsorted whole blood. The collection of about 4 milliliters of peripheral blood preceded surgery. The input was about 490 ng total RNA; TCR beta cDNA was made from it with a constant-region primer. TCR beta libraries came from three nested multiplex PCR rounds using slightly modified ARM-PCR. Both of the initial two PCR rounds ran for roughly 11 cycles and employed TRBV1-TRBV30 forward primers alongside a C-beta reverse primer. TCRdb re-derived calls from the multiplex PCR reads in MiXCR, one entry per CDR3 protein. The sample lists 310,000 or so distinct CDR3 sequences; around 50% were seen once.

The sequencing input was peripheral blood. The clonotype was recovered from a woman between 25 and 40 years old with primary liver carcinoma and hepatitis B virus infection. This rearrangement joins TRBV10-3 to TRBJ1-2; TRBD1 is a possible D gene (5 bases). In nucleotides, the CDR3 is TGTGCCATCAGTGATGAGGGGTTTTATGGCTACGCCTTC. Amino acid sequence: CAISDEGFYGYAF.